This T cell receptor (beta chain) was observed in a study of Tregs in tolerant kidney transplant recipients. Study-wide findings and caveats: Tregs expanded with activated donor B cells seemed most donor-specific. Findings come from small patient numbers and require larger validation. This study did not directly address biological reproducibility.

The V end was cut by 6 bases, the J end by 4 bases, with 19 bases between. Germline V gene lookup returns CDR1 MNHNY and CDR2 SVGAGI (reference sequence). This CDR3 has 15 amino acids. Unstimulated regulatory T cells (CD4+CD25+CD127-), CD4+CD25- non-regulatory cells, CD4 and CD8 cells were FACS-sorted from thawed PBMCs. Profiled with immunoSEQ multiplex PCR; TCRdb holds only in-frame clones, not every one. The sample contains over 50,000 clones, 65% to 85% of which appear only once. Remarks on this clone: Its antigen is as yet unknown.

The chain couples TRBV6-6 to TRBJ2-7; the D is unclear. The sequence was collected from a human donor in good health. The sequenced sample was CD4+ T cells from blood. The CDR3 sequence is CASRPGYGSEYEQYF. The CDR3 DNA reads TGTGCCAGCAGACCCGGCTACGGGTCTGAGTACGAGCAGTACTTC.